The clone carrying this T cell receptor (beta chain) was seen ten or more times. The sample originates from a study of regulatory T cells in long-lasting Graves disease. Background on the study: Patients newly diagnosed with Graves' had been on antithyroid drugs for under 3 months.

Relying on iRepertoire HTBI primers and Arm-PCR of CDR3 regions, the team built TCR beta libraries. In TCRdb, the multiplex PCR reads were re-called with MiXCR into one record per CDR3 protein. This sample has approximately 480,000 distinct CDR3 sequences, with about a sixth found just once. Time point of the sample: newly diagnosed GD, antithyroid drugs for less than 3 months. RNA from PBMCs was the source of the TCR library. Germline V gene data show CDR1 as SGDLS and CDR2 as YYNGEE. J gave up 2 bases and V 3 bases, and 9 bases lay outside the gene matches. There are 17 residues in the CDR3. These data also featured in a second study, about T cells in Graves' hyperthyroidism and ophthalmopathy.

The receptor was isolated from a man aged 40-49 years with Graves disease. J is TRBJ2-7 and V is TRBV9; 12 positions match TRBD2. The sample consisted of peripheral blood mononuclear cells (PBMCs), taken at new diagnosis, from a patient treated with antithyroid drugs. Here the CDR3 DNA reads TGTGCCAGCAGCGCCCCGGGGACTAGCGGGCCCACCTACGAGCAGTACTTC. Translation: CASSAPGTSGPTYEQYF.